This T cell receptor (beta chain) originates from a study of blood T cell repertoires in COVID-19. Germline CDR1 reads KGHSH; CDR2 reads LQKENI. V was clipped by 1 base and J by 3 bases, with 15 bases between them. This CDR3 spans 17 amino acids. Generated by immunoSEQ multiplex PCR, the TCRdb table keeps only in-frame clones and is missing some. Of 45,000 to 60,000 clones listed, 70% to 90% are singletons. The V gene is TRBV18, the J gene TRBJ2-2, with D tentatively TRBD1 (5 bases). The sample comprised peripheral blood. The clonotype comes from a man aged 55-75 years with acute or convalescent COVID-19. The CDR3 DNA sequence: TGTGCCAGCTCACCACTATCAGGGCGCCCCGACACCGGGGAGCTGTTTTTT. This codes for CASSPLSGRPDTGELFF.